A single T cell receptor beta chain is shown here with its context. The table lists this clonotype with many counts. The clone's antigen remains unknown. Base qualities are not recorded, but no much larger clone differs from it by a single base. The data were taken from a study of T cells in Graves' hyperthyroidism and ophthalmopathy (dated by TCRdb to between 2017 and 2020). Context from the whole study: Peripheral blood was sampled at the time of initial diagnosis, prior to any treatment. After sampling, hyperthyroidism patients received methimazole starting at 30 mg daily, and ophthalmopathy patients received high-dose intravenous methylprednisolone. The study also compared thyroid tissue and blood T-cell repertoires from about six Graves' hyperthyroidism patients. Whether ophthalmopathy could be predicted prospectively was tested in an independent validation cohort made up of fewer than 20 hyperthyroidism patients plus 17 patients who later progressed to ophthalmopathy. TCR Vbeta CDR3 sequencing of 120 to 150 peripheral blood samples (under 45 ophthalmopathy, 75 hyperthyroidism and approximately 17 progressor patients) is reported in the paper. To identify TCR V-J signatures that set the groups apart, the researchers used a discovery cohort of 100 or so patients, made up of under 50 with Graves' ophthalmopathy and about 55 with stable Graves' hyperthyroidism. For training and testing, the 110 or so patients in the discovery cohort were randomly divided in a 7:3 ratio. The full study reports these points: A 13 V-J signature model separated ophthalmopathy from stable hyperthyroidism, with around 90% sensitivity and 81% to 83% specificity in cross-validation and 80%/75% in testing. In validation, the model predicted progression to ophthalmopathy with around 71% sensitivity and less than 80% specificity, a median of approximately 6.5 months before onset. Most expanded thyroid clonotypes (frequency above 0.001) were also detected in blood, suggesting blood repertoires may reflect thyroid immune responses. No statistical method was used to set the sample size in advance, and investigators knew the group allocation.

Amplification of TCR beta CDR3 regions was carried out from RNA transcripts. For the first round of RT-PCR on the TCR CDR3, the HTBI primer set was used together with the Qiagen OneStep RT-PCR kit. A second multiplex PCR round built the libraries, followed by size selection and purification. Sequencing of the libraries was done on an Illumina HiSeq2000 using paired-end 100 bp reads. The published analysis was carried out like this. SOAPnuke was used to process the raw data, throwing out any read that contained adapters or uncalled bases, had a mean Phred below 15, or lacked an exact constant-primer or identifier match. High-quality paired reads were merged with COPE v1.2.5, and unique nucleotide sequences were defined as clonotypes. MiTCR v1.1 was used to align clonotypes to the IMGT TRBV, TRBD and TRBJ reference segments. Analysis was restricted to V-J combinations with a frequency above 0.0001, which covered just over 98% of repertoires. A TCS score was defined as the ratio between F50 (clonal expansion) and ExV (chaos), using BLOSUM62-based TCRdist between CDR3 peptides within each V-J. Welch's t-statistics and random forest reduced around 550 V-J features to roughly 13, which were used in a naive Bayes classifier (R e1071). TCRdb reran the public reads through fastp at Q25 and MiXCR, keeping productive beta chains. CDR3 protein duplicates are merged, each entry listing the most common genes and DNA. What appears here as the V and J calls and clone size reflects TCRdb's work, not the paper's. The sample profile shows about 130,000 distinct CDR3 sequences; roughly a fifth of them were found once. Around 70% of the sample goes to the ten largest clones.

The hyperthyroidism patients were between 18 and 65 years old and newly diagnosed, with a disease duration of less than 2 months. Any patient with an uncontrolled infection, another autoimmune disease, pregnancy or lactation was excluded. Clinical symptoms, serum thyroxine and TRAb, thyroid ultrasound, and orbital computed tomography formed the basis for the diagnoses. Blood from progressor patients was drawn when they were first diagnosed with hyperthyroidism, before any ophthalmopathy symptoms appeared. PBMCs were separated from roughly 9.6 ml of fresh peripheral blood using Ficoll-Paque density gradient centrifugation. Progressor patients were initially diagnosed with Graves' hyperthyroidism and developed ophthalmopathy during follow-up. Total RNA was extracted with Trizol reagent, and quality was checked on an Agilent 2100 Bioanalyzer. V was cut back by 6 bases and J by 3 bases, leaving a gap of 9 bases between them. Taken from cysteine to phenylalanine, the CDR3 has 13 residues. The DNA shown is the 39-base CDR3, in frame from base 1. Based on the germline V gene, the CDR1 and CDR2 sequences are SGHTA and FQGNSA.

Recombination joined TRBV7-2 with TRBJ1-3; perhaps TRBD1 is the D gene, with 6 bases matching. The source material was blood. The sequence came from a woman aged 45 to 65 with Graves' hyperthyroidism that later progressed to Graves' ophthalmopathy. The CDR3 protein is CASRIGGGNTIYF. The DNA is TGTGCCAGCAGGATAGGGGGTGGAAACACCATATATTTT.